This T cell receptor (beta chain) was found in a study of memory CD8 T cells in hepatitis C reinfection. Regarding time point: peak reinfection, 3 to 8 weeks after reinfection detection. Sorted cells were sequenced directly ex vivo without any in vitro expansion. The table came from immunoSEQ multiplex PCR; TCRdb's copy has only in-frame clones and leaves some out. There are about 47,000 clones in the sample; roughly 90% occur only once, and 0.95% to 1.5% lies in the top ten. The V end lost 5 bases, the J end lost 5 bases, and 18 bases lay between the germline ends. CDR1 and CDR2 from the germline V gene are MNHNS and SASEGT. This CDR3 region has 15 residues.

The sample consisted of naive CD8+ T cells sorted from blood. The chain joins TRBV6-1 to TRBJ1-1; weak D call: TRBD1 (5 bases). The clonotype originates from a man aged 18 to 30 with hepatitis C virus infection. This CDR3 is CASSLTRGSSTEAFF. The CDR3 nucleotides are TGTGCCAGCAGTTTGACAAGGGGTTCGAGTACTGAAGCTTTCTTT.